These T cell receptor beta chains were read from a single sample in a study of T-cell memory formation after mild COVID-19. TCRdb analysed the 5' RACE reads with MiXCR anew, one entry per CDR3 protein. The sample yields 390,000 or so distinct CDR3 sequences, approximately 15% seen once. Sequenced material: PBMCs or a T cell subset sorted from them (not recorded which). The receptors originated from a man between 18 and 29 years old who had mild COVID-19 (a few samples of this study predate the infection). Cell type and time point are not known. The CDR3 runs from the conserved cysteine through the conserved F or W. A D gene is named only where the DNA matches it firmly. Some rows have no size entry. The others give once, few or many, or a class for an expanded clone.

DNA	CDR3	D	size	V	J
TGTGCCAGCAGCCCGACTAGCGGCAAAGAGACCCAGTACTTC	CASSPTSGKETQYF	TRBD2	few	TRBV7-9	TRBJ2-5
TGCAGTGCCGCTGGGACTAGCGGGGGGGCCACAGATACGCAGTATTTT	CSAAGTSGGATDTQYF	TRBD2	-	TRBV20-1	TRBJ2-3
TGTGCCAGCAGCTTAAGTCCCGGCAGCTATGGCTACACCTTC	CASSLSPGSYGYTF	-	-	TRBV11-2	TRBJ1-2
TGCGCCAGCAGTGTCACAGCGGGGGGCTACGAGCAGTACTTC	CASSVTAGGYEQYF	TRBD2	few	TRBV10-2	TRBJ2-7
TGTGCCAGCAGCGGGACAGATTACAATGAGCAGTTCTTC	CASSGTDYNEQFF	TRBD1	many	TRBV13	TRBJ2-1
TGTGCCAGTAGGTCATTTGGGGGGAACACCGGGGAGCTGTTTTTT	CASRSFGGNTGELFF	-	-	TRBV19	TRBJ2-2
TGTGCCAGCAGCCTCGGACGGAGAGAGCAGTTCTTC	CASSLGRREQFF	-	few	TRBV6-1	TRBJ2-1
TGTGCCAGCAGCTTGGCTAGCGGGGGATACACCGGGGAGCTGTTTTTT	CASSLASGGYTGELFF	TRBD2	-	TRBV7-3	TRBJ2-2
TGCAGCGTTGAAGGACAGCCACCCACCTACGAGCAGTACTTC	CSVEGQPPTYEQYF	-	few	TRBV29-1	TRBJ2-7
TGTGCCAGCACGGCTAGGACAGGCTATACTACTACAGATACGCAGTATTTT	CASTARTGYTTTDTQYF	TRBD1	few	TRBV5-4	TRBJ2-3
TGCGCCAGCAGCTTGCGGGGGCCGGCAACTGAAGCTTTCTTT	CASSLRGPATEAFF	-	-	TRBV5-1	TRBJ1-1
TGCGCCAGCAGCCGCACAGGGTTTTCGGGTGTGGGTGGCTACACCTTC	CASSRTGFSGVGGYTF	-	-	TRBV4-3	TRBJ1-2
TGTGCTTCCGGGGCGGGGGCGCACAATGAGCAGTTCTTC	CASGAGAHNEQFF	-	-	TRBV11-3	TRBJ2-1
TGTGCCAGCAGTTACCCCCCAACAGGACCTAGCAATCAGCCCCAGCATTTT	CASSYPPTGPSNQPQHF	-	few	TRBV6-6	TRBJ1-5
TGTGCCAGCAGCTCCCTGGGACTAGCGGGGGGGAATACGCAGTATTTT	CASSSLGLAGGNTQYF	TRBD2	-	TRBV7-2	TRBJ2-3
TGCGCCAGCAGCTTGCCGGGGGAGTATGGCTACACCTTC	CASSLPGEYGYTF	-	few	TRBV5-1	TRBJ1-2
TGTGCCAGCAGCCAAGCAGCTAGCGGCACAGATACGCAGTATTTT	CASSQAASGTDTQYF	-	few	TRBV3-1	TRBJ2-3
TGTGCCAGCAGCCCCAGGGGCCCGATCTACAATGAGCAGTTCTTC	CASSPRGPIYNEQFF	-	-	TRBV11-3	TRBJ2-1
TGCAGTGCAAGAAGGACCGGGGAGCTGTTTTTT	CSARRTGELFF	-	many	TRBV20-1	TRBJ2-2
TGTGCCAGCTCTTCGGTCGGGGCTAGGTGGGGGGAGACCCAGTACTTC	CASSSVGARWGETQYF	-	few	TRBV28	TRBJ2-5
TGTGCCAGCAGCCGGGACTACTTAAGTGAGACCCAGTACTTC	CASSRDYLSETQYF	TRBD2	few	TRBV7-2	TRBJ2-5
TGTGCCAGCAGCCCCGGGACAGGGTTTCGCACAGATACGCAGTATTTT	CASSPGTGFRTDTQYF	TRBD1	many	TRBV9	TRBJ2-3
TGTGCCAGCAGTTACGAACTTACGGGCAATGAGCAGTTCTTC	CASSYELTGNEQFF	-	few	TRBV6-6	TRBJ2-1
TGCGCCAGCAGCCAGCAAGGGGTAAATTCACCCCTCCACTTT	CASSQQGVNSPLHF	-	many	TRBV4-1	TRBJ1-6
TGCGCCAGCAGCCCGGGGACAGGGGGCGCGGGCTACACCTTC	CASSPGTGGAGYTF	TRBD1	few	TRBV5-1	TRBJ1-2
TGTGCCAGCAGTTTCAGACTAGCGGGAGAACAGTACTTC	CASSFRLAGEQYF	TRBD2	few	TRBV12-3/TRBV12-4	TRBJ2-5
TGTGCCAGTATGTACCAAGAGACCCAGTACTTC	CASMYQETQYF	-	few	TRBV6-6	TRBJ2-5
TGTGCCAGCAGCTTATACTCCGGCTTGTCGATCAATGAGCAGTTCTTC	CASSLYSGLSINEQFF	-	-	TRBV7-2	TRBJ2-1
TGCGCCAGCAGCCAAGACTCTCCCACAGATACGCAGTATTTT	CASSQDSPTDTQYF	-	-	TRBV4-1	TRBJ2-3
TGCAGTGCTATATTACACACTGGTGAAAAACTGTTTTTT	CSAILHTGEKLFF	-	few	TRBV20-1	TRBJ1-4
TGTGCCAGCAGCGGGACAGGGCAGACGAACACTGAAGCTTTCTTT	CASSGTGQTNTEAFF	TRBD1	-	TRBV9	TRBJ1-1
TGTGCCAGCAGCCGCGCCCCGAGAAAAGGGGGAAACATTCAGTACTTC	CASSRAPRKGGNIQYF	-	-	TRBV6-2/TRBV6-3	TRBJ2-4
TGCGCCAGCAGACTACCGGGAATGAACACCGGGGAGCTGTTTTTT	CASRLPGMNTGELFF	-	-	TRBV5-1	TRBJ2-2
TGTGCCACCAGCAGAGTAATAGCGGGCTCCTACGAGCAGTACTTC	CATSRVIAGSYEQYF	TRBD2	many	TRBV15	TRBJ2-7
TGCGCCAGCAGCGTAACCCGGACAGGGGGAGCCTGGGAGCTGTTTTTT	CASSVTRTGGAWELFF	TRBD1	-	TRBV5-1	TRBJ2-2
TGTGCCAGCAGTTTTGGGGCGTCCTACGAGCAGTACTTC	CASSFGASYEQYF	-	many	TRBV12-3/TRBV12-4	TRBJ2-7
TGTGCCAGCAGCCTGAAAGTGCTGGGACAGCCGTATTTT	CASSLKVLGQPYF	TRBD1	-	TRBV5-4	TRBJ2-3
TGTGCCAGCAGCACCGGGAATACGCAGTATTTT	CASSTGNTQYF	-	-	TRBV12-3/TRBV12-4	TRBJ2-3
TGTGCTAGCAGCTTAGAAGCGAAAGGGACCGGGGAGCTGTTTTTT	CASSLEAKGTGELFF	-	-	TRBV7-7	TRBJ2-2
TGTGCCAGCAGCACCAGGGCCCCAAGTCCTGACTATAATTCACCCCTCCACTTT	CASSTRAPSPDYNSPLHF	-	few	TRBV21-1	TRBJ1-6
TGTGCCAGCAGTTTTATGGGGGCCGGTGGCTACACCTTC	CASSFMGAGGYTF	-	-	TRBV12-3/TRBV12-4	TRBJ1-2
TGTGCCACCCAATTAGCGGGGGCGACAGAGACCCAGTACTTC	CATQLAGATETQYF	TRBD2	-	TRBV10-3	TRBJ2-5
TGTGCCAGCAGCTTGCGGACGGCTAGCACAGATACGCAGTATTTT	CASSLRTASTDTQYF	-	few	TRBV5-4	TRBJ2-3
TGTGCCAGCAGCCTGGGTAGACTACTCACAGATACGCAGTATTTT	CASSLGRLLTDTQYF	-	-	TRBV7-9	TRBJ2-3
TGCAGCGTTGCTTGGGGACAGTCACGTCAGCCCCAGCATTTT	CSVAWGQSRQPQHF	TRBD1	few	TRBV29-1	TRBJ1-5
TGCGCCAGCAGCCTGGGACAGACCTATGGCTACACCTTC	CASSLGQTYGYTF	TRBD1	few	TRBV5-1	TRBJ1-2
TGTGCCAGCAGCGTTCTAGCGACGTCCTACAATGAGCAGTTCTTC	CASSVLATSYNEQFF	-	-	TRBV9	TRBJ2-1
TGTGCCAGCAGCCATCCAGGAGGGGGAACAGATACGCAGTATTTT	CASSHPGGGTDTQYF	-	few	TRBV27	TRBJ2-3
TGTGCCAGCAGCTTAGGGGGCCCTGGCTACACCTTC	CASSLGGPGYTF	-	-	TRBV7-9	TRBJ1-2
TGCGCCAGCAGCTTGGTGGTCGGAGAGACCCAGTACTTC	CASSLVVGETQYF	-	many	TRBV5-1	TRBJ2-5
TGTGCCAGCCGGGGGCACAGGGACACTGAAGCTTTCTTT	CASRGHRDTEAFF	-	few	TRBV18	TRBJ1-1
TGTGCCAGCAGCCAAACGACTAGCGGGGCGATTCAGTACTTC	CASSQTTSGAIQYF	TRBD2	-	TRBV3-1	TRBJ2-4
TGCGCCAGCAGTCGGGGGGCGGAAAATGGCTACACCTTC	CASSRGAENGYTF	-	-	TRBV4-1	TRBJ1-2
TGCGCCAGCAGCTTCGACAGCTTGGACACCGGGGAGCTGTTTTTT	CASSFDSLDTGELFF	-	few	TRBV4-1	TRBJ2-2
TGTGCCAGCAGCCGTGCCCTAGCGGGGGGCACAGATACGCAGTATTTT	CASSRALAGGTDTQYF	TRBD2	few	TRBV7-3	TRBJ2-3
TGTGCCAGCAGCTTCTCAGGGGACCGCTCCTATAATTCACCCCTCCACTTT	CASSFSGDRSYNSPLHF	-	-	TRBV5-5	TRBJ1-6
TGTGCCAGCAGCTTGCCCGGGACTGGCTACAATGAGCAGTTCTTC	CASSLPGTGYNEQFF	-	-	TRBV7-9	TRBJ2-1